This T cell receptor beta chain was found in a study of CD8+ T cells in alopecia areata. The wider study: Those patients who were treated received oral tofacitinib, which was given at 5 to 10 mg twice daily for moderate-to-severe alopecia areata. Study-level results: With patients, TCR sharing proved less clear than in mice, a difference possibly related to HLA.

V was shortened by 2 bases and J by 0 bases, with 14 bases between the two germline ends. The CDR3 consists of 16 residues. Germline CDR1 is SGHRS and CDR2 is YFSETQ. From alopecia areata patients, lesional scalp punch biopsies and peripheral blood were collected. Of note for this clone: Its target is not known.

Extracted RNA was reverse transcribed into cDNA, the sequencing template. Using immunoSEQ multiplex PCR, the repertoire was profiled, and TCRdb retains in-frame clones only, with some absent. The repertoire consists of over 150,000 clones, with approximately 56% occurring once and the leading ten covering about 15%. This sample comprised CD4+ T cells sorted from blood, obtained at week 0. This chain uses TRBV5-1 with TRBJ2-5, with TRBD1 as a possible D gene (6 bases). The sequence derives from a human donor with alopecia areata. The CDR3, as DNA: TGCGCCAGCAGCTTCGGGACCCGGGACAACCAAGAGACCCAGTACTTC. Encoded protein: CASSFGTRDNQETQYF. Full variable domain (outside the CDR3, taken from reference TRBV5-1 and TRBJ2-5): KAGVTQTPRYLIKTRGQQVTLSCSPISGHRSVSWYQQTPGQGLQFLFEYFSETQRNKGNFPGRFSGRQFSNSRSEMNVSTLELGDSALYLCASSFGTRDNQETQYFGPGTRLLVL.